The following is a T cell receptor beta chain sequence with its context. Its antigen is unknown. The data were produced by immunoSEQ multiplex PCR, yet TCRdb's version contains in-frame clones alone and is incomplete. The sample holds 150,000 or so clones, just over 90% seen once. The sample is drawn from a study of T cell responses to AZD1222 COVID-19 vaccine. Germline CDR1 and CDR2: PRHDT and FYEKMQ (reference sequence). V shed 8 bases and J shed 0 bases, with 11 bases lying between them. The CDR3 runs to 14 residues. Study conclusions and caveats: Sampling captured repertoires only after the peak T cell response.

The sample consisted of peripheral blood, taken on day 0 of AZD1222 vaccination. The genes are TRBV13 and TRBJ2-1; D possibly corresponds to TRBD1 (5 bases). The receptor was derived from an adult in good health. CDR3 sequence (DNA): TGTGCCAGCTTTAGGGGTAGCTCCTACAATGAGCAGTTCTTC. Translated, it gives CASFRGSSYNEQFF.